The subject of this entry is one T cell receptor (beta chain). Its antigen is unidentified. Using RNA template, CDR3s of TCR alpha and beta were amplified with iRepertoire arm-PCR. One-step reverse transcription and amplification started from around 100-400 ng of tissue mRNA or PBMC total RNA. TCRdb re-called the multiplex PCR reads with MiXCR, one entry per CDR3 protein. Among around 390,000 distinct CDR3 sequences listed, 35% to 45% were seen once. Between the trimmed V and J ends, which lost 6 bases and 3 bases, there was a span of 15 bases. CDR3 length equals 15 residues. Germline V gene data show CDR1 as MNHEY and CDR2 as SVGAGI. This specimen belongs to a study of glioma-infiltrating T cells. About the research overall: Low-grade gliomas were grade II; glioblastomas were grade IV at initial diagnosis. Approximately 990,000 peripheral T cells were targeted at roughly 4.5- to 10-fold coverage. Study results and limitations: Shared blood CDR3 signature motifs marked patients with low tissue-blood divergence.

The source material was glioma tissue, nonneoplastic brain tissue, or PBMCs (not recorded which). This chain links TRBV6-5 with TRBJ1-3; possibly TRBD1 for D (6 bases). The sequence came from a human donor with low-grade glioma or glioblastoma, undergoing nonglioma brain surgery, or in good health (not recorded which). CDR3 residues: CASSARGAGGNTIYF. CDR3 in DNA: TGTGCCAGCAGCGCCCGGGGGGCTGGTGGAAACACCATATATTTT.